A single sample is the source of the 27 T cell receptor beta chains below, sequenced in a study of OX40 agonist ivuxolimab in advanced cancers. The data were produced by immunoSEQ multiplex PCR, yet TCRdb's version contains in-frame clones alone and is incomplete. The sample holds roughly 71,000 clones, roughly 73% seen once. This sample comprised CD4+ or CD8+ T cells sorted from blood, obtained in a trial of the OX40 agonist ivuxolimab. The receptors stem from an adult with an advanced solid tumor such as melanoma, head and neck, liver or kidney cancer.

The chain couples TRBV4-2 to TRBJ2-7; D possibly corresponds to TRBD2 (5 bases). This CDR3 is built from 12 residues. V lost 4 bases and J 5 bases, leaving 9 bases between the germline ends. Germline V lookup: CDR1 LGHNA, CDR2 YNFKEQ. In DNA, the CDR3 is TGTGCCAGCAGCCGGGAGTCCAACGAGCAGTACTTC. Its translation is CASSRESNEQYF.

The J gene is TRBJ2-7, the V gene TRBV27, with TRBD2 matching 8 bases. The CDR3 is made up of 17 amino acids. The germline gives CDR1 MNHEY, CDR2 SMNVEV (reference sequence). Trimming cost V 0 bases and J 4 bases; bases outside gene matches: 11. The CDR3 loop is CASSLSRGGRLAYEQYF. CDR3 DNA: TGTGCCAGCAGTTTATCAAGGGGCGGGAGGCTGGCTTACGAGCAGTACTTC.

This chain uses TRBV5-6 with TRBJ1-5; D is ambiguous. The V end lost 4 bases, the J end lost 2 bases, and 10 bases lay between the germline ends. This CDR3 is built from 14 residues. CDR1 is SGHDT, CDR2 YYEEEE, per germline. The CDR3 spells CASSTVEGNQPQHF. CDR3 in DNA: TGTGCCAGCAGCACCGTCGAGGGCAATCAGCCCCAGCATTTT. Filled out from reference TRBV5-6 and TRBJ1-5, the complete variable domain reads DAGVTQSPTHLIKTRGQQVTLRCSPKSGHDTVSWYQQALGQGPQFIFQYYEEEERQRGNFPDRFSGHQFPNYSSELNVNALLLGDSALYLCASSTVEGNQPQHFGDGTRLSIL.

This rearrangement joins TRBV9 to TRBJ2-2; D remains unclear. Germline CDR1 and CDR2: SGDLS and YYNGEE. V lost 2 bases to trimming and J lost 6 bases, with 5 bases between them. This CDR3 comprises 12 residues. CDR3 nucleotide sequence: TGTGCCAGCAGCGTTTATTCCGGGGAGCTGTTTTTT. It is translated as CASSVYSGELFF.

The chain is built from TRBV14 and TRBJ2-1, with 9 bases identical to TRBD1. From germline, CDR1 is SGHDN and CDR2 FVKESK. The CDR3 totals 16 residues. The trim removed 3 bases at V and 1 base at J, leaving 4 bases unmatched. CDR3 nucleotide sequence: TGTGCCAGCAGCCAGACGGACAGGGGATCCTACAATGAGCAGTTCTTC. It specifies CASSQTDRGSYNEQFF.

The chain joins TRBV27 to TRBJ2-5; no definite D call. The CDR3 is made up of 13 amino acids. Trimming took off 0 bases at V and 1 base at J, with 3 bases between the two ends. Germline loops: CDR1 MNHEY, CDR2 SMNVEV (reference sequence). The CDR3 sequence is CASSLSRQETQYF. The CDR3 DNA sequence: TGTGCCAGCAGTTTATCACGCCAAGAGACCCAGTACTTC.

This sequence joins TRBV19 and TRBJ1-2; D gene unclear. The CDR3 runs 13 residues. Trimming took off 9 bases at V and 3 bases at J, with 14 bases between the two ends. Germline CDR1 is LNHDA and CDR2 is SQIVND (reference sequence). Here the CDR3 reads CASTRQLDYGYTF. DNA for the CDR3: TGTGCCAGCACACGCCAGCTGGACTATGGCTACACCTTC.

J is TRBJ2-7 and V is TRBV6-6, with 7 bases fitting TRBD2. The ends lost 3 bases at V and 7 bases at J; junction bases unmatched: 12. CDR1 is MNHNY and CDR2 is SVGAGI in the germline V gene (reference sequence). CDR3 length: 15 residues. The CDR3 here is CASSYDGTTAGEQYF. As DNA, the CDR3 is TGTGCCAGCAGTTATGACGGGACTACCGCTGGGGAGCAGTACTTC.

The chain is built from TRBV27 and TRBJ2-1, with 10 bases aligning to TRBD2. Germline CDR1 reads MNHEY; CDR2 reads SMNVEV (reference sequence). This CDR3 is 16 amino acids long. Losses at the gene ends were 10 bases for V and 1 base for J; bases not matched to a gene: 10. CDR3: CAIPAGGIVSYNEQFF. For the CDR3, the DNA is TGTGCCATCCCAGCGGGAGGGATCGTGTCCTACAATGAGCAGTTCTTC.

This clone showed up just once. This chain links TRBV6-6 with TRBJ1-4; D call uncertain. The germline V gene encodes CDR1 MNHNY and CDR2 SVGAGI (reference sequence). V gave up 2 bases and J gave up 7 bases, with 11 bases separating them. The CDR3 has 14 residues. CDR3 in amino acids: CASSYQTGGEKLFF. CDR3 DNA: TGTGCCAGCAGTTACCAGACCGGTGGTGAAAAACTGTTTTTT.

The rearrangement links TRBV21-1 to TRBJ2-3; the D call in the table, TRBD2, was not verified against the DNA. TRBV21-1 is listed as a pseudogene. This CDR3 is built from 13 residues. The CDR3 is CASSTREVHTQYF. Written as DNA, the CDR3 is TGTGCCAGCAGCACTCGGGAGGTTCATACGCAGTATTTT.

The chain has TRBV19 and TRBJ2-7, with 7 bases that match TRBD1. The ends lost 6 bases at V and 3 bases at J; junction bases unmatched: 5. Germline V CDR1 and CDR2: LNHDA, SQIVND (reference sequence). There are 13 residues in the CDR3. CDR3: CASRPGQNYEQYF. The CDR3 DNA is TGTGCCAGTAGGCCGGGACAGAACTACGAGCAGTACTTC.

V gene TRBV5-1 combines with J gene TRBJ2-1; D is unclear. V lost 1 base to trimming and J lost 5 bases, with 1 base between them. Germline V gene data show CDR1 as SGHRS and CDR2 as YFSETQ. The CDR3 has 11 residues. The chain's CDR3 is CASSLNNEQFF. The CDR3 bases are TGCGCCAGCAGCTTGAACAATGAGCAGTTCTTC.

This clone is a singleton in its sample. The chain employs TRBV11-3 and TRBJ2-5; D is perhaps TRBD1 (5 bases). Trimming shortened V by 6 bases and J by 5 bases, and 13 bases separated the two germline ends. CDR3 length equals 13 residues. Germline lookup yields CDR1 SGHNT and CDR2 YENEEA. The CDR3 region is CASRTQGGETQYF. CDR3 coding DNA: TGTGCCAGCAGAACCCAGGGTGGGGAGACCCAGTACTTC.

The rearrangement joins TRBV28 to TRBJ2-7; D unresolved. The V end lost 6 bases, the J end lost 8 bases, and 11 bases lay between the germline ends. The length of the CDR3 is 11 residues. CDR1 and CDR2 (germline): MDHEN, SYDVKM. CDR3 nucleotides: TGTGCCAGCAGCTCCCCCACTCAGCAGTACTTC. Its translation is CASSSPTQQYF.

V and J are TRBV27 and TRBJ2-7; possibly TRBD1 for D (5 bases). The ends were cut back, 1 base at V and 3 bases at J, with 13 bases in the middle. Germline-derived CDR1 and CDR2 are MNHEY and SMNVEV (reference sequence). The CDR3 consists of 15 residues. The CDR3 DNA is TGTGCCAGCAGTTTATGGGGCAGGCGAGGCTACGAGCAGTACTTC. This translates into CASSLWGRRGYEQYF.

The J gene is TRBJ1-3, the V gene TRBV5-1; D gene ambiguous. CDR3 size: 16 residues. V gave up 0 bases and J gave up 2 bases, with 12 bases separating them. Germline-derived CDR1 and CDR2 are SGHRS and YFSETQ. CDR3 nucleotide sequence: TGCGCCAGCAGCTTGGAGGTTACACCGGCTGGAAACACCATATATTTT. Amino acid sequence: CASSLEVTPAGNTIYF.

This CDR3 is CASSPSSIRTETQYF. CDR3 DNA sequence: TGTGCCAGCAGCCCCAGCTCAATCCGGACGGAGACCCAGTACTTC. The chain couples TRBV7-2 to TRBJ2-5; no definite D call. In germline, CDR1 is SGHTA, CDR2 FQGNSA. The CDR3 covers 15 residues. V gave up 5 bases and J gave up 5 bases, with 18 bases separating them. The complete variable domain, with remaining parts taken from reference TRBV7-2 and TRBJ2-5, reads GAGVSQSPSNKVTEKGKDVELRCDPISGHTALYWYRQSLGQGLEFLIYFQGNSAPDKSGLPSDRFSAERTGGSVSTLTIQRTQQEDSAVYLCASSPSSIRTETQYFGPGTRLLVL.

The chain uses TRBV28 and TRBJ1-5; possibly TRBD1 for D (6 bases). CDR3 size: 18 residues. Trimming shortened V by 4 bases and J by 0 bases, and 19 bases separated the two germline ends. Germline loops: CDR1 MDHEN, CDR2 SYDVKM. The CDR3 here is CASSSNIQGSYSNQPQHF. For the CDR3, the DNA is TGTGCCAGCAGTTCAAATATACAGGGCTCCTATAGCAATCAGCCCCAGCATTTT. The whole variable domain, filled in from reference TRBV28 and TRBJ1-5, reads DVKVTQSSRYLVKRTGEKVFLECVQDMDHENMFWYRQDPGLGLRLIYFSYDVKMKEKGDIPEGYSVSREKKERFSLILESASTNQTSMYLCASSSNIQGSYSNQPQHFGDGTRLSIL.

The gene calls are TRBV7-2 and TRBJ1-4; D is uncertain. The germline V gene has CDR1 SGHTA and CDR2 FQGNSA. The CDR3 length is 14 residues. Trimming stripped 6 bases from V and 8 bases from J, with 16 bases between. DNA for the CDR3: TGTGCCAGCAGGGTCGGGAGGGTAGGAGAAAAACTGTTTTTT. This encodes CASRVGRVGEKLFF. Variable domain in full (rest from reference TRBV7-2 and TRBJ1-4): GAGVSQSPSNKVTEKGKDVELRCDPISGHTALYWYRQSLGQGLEFLIYFQGNSAPDKSGLPSDRFSAERTGGSVSTLTIQRTQQEDSAVYLCASRVGRVGEKLFFGSGTQLSVL.

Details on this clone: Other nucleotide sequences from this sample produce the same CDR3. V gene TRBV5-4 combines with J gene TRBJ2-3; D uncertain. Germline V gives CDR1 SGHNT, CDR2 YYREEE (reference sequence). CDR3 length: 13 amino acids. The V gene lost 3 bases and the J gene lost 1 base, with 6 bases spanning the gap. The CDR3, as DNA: TGTGCCAGCAGCTCCCAGGGCACAGATACGCAGTATTTT. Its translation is CASSSQGTDTQYF.

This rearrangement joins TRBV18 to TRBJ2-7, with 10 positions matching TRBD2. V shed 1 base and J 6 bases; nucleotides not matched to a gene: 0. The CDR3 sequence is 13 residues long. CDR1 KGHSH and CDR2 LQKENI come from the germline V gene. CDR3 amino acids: CASSPLAGGEQYF. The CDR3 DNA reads TGTGCCAGCTCACCACTAGCGGGGGGCGAGCAGTACTTC.

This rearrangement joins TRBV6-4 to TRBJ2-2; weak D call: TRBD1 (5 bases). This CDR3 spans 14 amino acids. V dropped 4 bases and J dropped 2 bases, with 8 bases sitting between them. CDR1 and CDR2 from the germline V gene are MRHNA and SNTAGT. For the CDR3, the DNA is TGTGCCAGCAGTGCACAGGAAAACACCGGGGAGCTGTTTTTT. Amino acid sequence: CASSAQENTGELFF.

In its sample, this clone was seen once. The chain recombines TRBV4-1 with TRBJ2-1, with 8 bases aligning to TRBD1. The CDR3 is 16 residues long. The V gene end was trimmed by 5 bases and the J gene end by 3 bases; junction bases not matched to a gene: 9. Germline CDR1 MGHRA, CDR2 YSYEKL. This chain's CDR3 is CASSSRTGQFYNEQFF. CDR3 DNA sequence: TGCGCCAGCAGCTCCCGGACAGGGCAATTCTACAATGAGCAGTTCTTC.

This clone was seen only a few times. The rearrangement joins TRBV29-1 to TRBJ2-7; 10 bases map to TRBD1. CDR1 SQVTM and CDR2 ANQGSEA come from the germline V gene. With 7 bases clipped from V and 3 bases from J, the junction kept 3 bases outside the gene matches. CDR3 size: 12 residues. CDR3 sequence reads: CSGGQGFYEQYF. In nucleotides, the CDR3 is TGCAGCGGGGGACAGGGGTTCTACGAGCAGTACTTC.

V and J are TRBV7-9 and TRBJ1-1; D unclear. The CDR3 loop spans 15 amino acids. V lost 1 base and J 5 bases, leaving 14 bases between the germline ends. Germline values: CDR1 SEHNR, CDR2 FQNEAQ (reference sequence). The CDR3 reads CASSLVPSIGTEAFF. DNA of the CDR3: TGTGCCAGCAGCTTAGTCCCCTCTATTGGGACTGAAGCTTTCTTT.

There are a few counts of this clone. The CDR3 protein is CASRVTSGEYNEQFF. The DNA of the CDR3 is TGTGCCAGCAGAGTGACTAGCGGAGAATACAATGAGCAGTTCTTC. V and J are TRBV28 and TRBJ2-1; TRBD2 matches 9 bases. Germline assignment: CDR1 MDHEN and CDR2 SYDVKM. This CDR3 is 15 amino acids long. The trim removed 6 bases at V and 4 bases at J, leaving 7 bases unmatched.